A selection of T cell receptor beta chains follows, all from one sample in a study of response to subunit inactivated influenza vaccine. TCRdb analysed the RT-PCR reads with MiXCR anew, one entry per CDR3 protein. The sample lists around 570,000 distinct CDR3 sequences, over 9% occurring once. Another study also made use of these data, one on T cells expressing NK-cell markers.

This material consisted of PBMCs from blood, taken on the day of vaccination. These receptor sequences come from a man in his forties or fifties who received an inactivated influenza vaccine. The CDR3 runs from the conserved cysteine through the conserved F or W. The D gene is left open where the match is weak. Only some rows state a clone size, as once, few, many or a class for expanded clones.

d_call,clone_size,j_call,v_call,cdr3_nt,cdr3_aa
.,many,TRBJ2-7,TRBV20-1,TGCAGTGCTAGGTCGGTGCCCGGATTGTACGAGCAGTACTTC,CSARSVPGLYEQYF
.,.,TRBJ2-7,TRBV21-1,TGTGCCAGCATCAGAGACCCAGCACCGGAGGACGAGCAGTACTTC,CASIRDPAPEDEQYF
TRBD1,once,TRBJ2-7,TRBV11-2,TGTGCCAGCAGCTCACTACGAGACAGGGGGAACTACGAGCAGTACTTC,CASSSLRDRGNYEQYF
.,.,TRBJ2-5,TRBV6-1,TGTGCCAGCAGTGTAATCGGCAGGTCAACGTACCAAGAGACCCAGTACTTC,CASSVIGRSTYQETQYF
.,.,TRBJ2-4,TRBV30,TGTGCCTGGAGTGTTCGACAGCGCCTAGGAAACATTCAGTACTTC,CAWSVRQRLGNIQYF
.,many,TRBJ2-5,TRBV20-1,TGCAGTGCTGAAATACCCGGTACTGTCTTCCAAGAGACCCAGTACTTC,CSAEIPGTVFQETQYF
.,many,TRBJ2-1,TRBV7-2,TGTGCCAGCAGCTTATTGGGAGACTCCTACAATGAGCAGTTCTTC,CASSLLGDSYNEQFF
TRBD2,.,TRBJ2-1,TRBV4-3,TGCGCCAGCAGCCAACTATTTAGCGGGACCTCCTACAATGAGCAGTTCTTC,CASSQLFSGTSYNEQFF
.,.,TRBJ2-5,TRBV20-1,TGCAGTGCTAGAGATTTGGGGGGCGTTGGAGAGACCCAGTACTTC,CSARDLGGVGETQYF
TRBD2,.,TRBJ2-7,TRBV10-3,TGTGCCATCAGTGAGATCCCCCTAGCGGGGGCGATGAACTCCTACGAGCAGTACTTC,CAISEIPLAGAMNSYEQYF
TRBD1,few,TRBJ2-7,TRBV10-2,TGCGCCAGCAGTGGCCGGGACAGGATGACCTACGAGCAGTACTTC,CASSGRDRMTYEQYF
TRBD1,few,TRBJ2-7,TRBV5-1,TGCGCCAGCAGCCTGTGGACAGGGGAGGACGAGCAGTACTTC,CASSLWTGEDEQYF
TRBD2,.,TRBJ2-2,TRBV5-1,TGCGCCAGCAGGCGGGAGGGCCTGGACACCGGGGAGCTGTTTTTT,CASRREGLDTGELFF
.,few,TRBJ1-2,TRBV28,TGTGCCAGCAGTTTATATCCCTTAAACTATGGCTACACCTTC,CASSLYPLNYGYTF
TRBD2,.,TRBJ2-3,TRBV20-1,TGCAGTGCTCTCCCCCGACTAGCCATGGATACGCAGTATTTT,CSALPRLAMDTQYF
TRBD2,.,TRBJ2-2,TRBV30,TGTGCCTGGCAGCGGGGGATAAACACCGGGGAGCTGTTTTTT,CAWQRGINTGELFF
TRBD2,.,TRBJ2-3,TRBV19,TGTGCCAGTAGCCGACTAGCGGGAGTTAGCACAGATACGCAGTATTTT,CASSRLAGVSTDTQYF
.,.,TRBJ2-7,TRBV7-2,TGTGCCAGCAGCTTAGCCCGGGAATACTACGAGCAGTACTTC,CASSLAREYYEQYF
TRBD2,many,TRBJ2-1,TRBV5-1,TGCGCCAGCAGCCTCGGACTAGCGGGGAACAACAATGAGCAGTTCTTC,CASSLGLAGNNNEQFF
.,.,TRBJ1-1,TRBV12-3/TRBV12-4,TGTGCCAGCAAAACTTTAGGGGTTTACACTGAAGCTTTCTTT,CASKTLGVYTEAFF
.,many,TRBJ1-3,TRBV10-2,TGCGCCAGTGAGATGGATCTCTCTGGTGGAAACACCATATATTTT,CASEMDLSGGNTIYF
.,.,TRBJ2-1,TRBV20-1,TGCAGTGCTGGGCTGGATGAGCAGTTCTTC,CSAGLDEQFF
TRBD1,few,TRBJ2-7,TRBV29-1,TGCAGCGTTACGACTCGGGACAGGGGCATCCACGAGCAGTACTTC,CSVTTRDRGIHEQYF
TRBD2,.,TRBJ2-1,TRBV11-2,TGTGCCAGCAGCTTAGGGGCTAGCGGGAGGGGGTCGGAGCAGTTCTTC,CASSLGASGRGSEQFF
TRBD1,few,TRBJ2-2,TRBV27,TGTGCCAGCAGTATAATGGGACAGGGGTTAACCGGGGAGCTGTTTTTT,CASSIMGQGLTGELFF
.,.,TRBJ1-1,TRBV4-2,TGTGCCAGCAGCCAAGAGCCTTCGGCGCCAGCTTTCTTT,CASSQEPSAPAFF
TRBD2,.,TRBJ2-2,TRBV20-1,TGCAGTGCTAGAAGCGGGAGTACCGGGGAGCTGTTTTTT,CSARSGSTGELFF
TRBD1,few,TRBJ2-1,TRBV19,TGTGCCAGTAGTAGCCCCGGGACAGGCTTTTACAATGAGCAGTTCTTC,CASSSPGTGFYNEQFF
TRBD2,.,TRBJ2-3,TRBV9,TGTGCCAGCGCCCCTATGCTAGCGGGGGACACAGATACGCAGTATTTT,CASAPMLAGDTDTQYF
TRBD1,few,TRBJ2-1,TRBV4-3,TGCGCCAGCAGCCAAGAGGACAGGGGGCTCCATGAGCAGTTCTTC,CASSQEDRGLHEQFF
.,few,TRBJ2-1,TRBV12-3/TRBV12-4,TGTGCCAGCAGTCCGGTAGGGGCGGTGGGCAATGAGCAGTTCTTC,CASSPVGAVGNEQFF
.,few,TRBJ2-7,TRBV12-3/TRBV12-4,TGTGCCAGCAGTCCGGCTATCTACGAGCAGTACTTC,CASSPAIYEQYF
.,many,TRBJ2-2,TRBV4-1,TGCGCCAGCAGCCCGGGACGGATGAGGTCCGGGGAGCTGTTTTTT,CASSPGRMRSGELFF
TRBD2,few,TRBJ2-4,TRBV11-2,TGTGCCAGCAGCACCTATCGGACTAGCTCCAAAAACATTCAGTACTTC,CASSTYRTSSKNIQYF
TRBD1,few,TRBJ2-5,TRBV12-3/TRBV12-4,TGTGCCAGCAGTTCGCGACAGGGGGAGACCCAGTACTTC,CASSSRQGETQYF
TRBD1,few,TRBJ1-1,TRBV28,TGTGCCAGCAACAGGGGCCGAGCTGGGAACACTGAAGCTTTCTTT,CASNRGRAGNTEAFF
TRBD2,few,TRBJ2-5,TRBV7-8,TGTGCCAGCAGCTTGACTAGCCTCCCGGAGACCCAGTACTTC,CASSLTSLPETQYF
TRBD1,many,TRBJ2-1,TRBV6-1,TGTGCCAGCAGTGAGGGACAGGGCCCCTACAATGAGCAGTTCTTC,CASSEGQGPYNEQFF
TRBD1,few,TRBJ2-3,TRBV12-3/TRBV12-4,TGTGCCAGCAGCCTACAGGGGTTCCCAGATACGCAGTATTTT,CASSLQGFPDTQYF
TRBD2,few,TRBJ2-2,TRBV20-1,TGCAGTGCTAGTGTGAGGGCTAGCGGGACCGGGGAGCTGTTTTTT,CSASVRASGTGELFF